This TCR beta chain was observed in a study of blood T cell repertoires in COVID-19. Across the whole study: PBMCs, B-cell-depleted T cells, or T cells provided the cDNA or gDNA that made up the material.

CDR1 is SGHNT, CDR2 YYREEE, per germline (reference sequence). The CDR3 length is 15 residues. The V and J ends lost 0 bases and 7 bases respectively, with 16 bases between them. The method was immunoSEQ multiplex PCR; TCRdb's version includes in-frame clones alone and lacks a portion of them. The sample holds about 170,000 clones, more than 75% seen once. V gene TRBV5-4 combines with J gene TRBJ1-2; D perhaps matches TRBD1 (5 bases). The receptor was derived from a man aged 50-60 years who had recovered from COVID-19. Sequenced material: peripheral blood. CDR3 residues: CASSLVQGERGGYTF. CDR3 in DNA: TGTGCCAGCAGCTTGGTTCAAGGGGAAAGGGGTGGCTACACCTTC.